What follows describes a single T cell receptor beta chain. The antigen this receptor binds is unknown. Base quality data are lacking; no much larger clone is found one base away. The data belong to a study of vaccination and CD4 T cells after COVID-19 (dated by TCRdb to between 2021 and 2022). The study in broad terms: Convalescent patients had a positive SARS-CoV-2 result on nasal swab PCR, and of these patients, several had mild disease and one had severe disease. Post-COVID blood samples from convalescent patients were collected a median of 101 days after diagnosis, with a range of about 30 to 170 days. In 9 to 11 COVID-19 convalescent patients and a few infection-naive healthy vaccine recipients, researchers compared the spike-specific CD4+ TCR repertoire from before mRNA vaccination with the repertoire from after. For stimulating the cultures, overlapping spike peptide pools were used, derived from SARS-CoV-2 as well as from the common cold coronaviruses HCoV-NL63, HCoV-OC43 and HCoV-229E. Two doses of either the Pfizer-BioNTech BNT162b2 vaccine (n=8) or the Moderna mRNA-1273 vaccine (n=2) were administered to participants. The convalescent cohort included six males and four females, with two Hispanic individuals, seven Caucasians, two Asians and one multiracial person. Control cultures used a CEFX viral epitope pool as positive control, an HIV-1 Nef peptide pool as negative control, or no peptide. Post-vaccine blood samples were obtained a median of about 77 days after the second vaccine dose, with a range of roughly 14 to 241 days.

Libraries were prepared through PCR. DNA from cultured CD4+ T cells was subjected to TCR sequencing with the Oncomine TCR Beta short-read assay at the Johns Hopkins FTIC core. The QIAamp micro DNA kit was used to extract genomic DNA from the cultured CD4+ T cells. The Oncomine TCR Beta libraries from cultured CD4+ T cells were pooled using unique dual indexes and then sequenced on an Illumina iSeq 100. The source study handled its data this way. Non-productive sequences were removed, and CDR3s not starting with C, not ending with F or W, or shorter than 7 amino acids were discarded. The MANAFEST web application identified antigen-specific clonotypes by comparing peptide-stimulated wells against reference wells and other culture wells. To be called positive, a clone needed an FDR below 0.05, an odds ratio above 5, and a productive frequency above 0.1% in at least two of three replicate wells. A clonotype counted as cross-reactive if it showed significant expansion both in the SARS-CoV-2 spike wells and in at least one common cold coronavirus spike condition. Levenshtein distances (stringdist) and unrooted phylogenetic trees (ape) in R version 3.6.1 were used to assess CDR3 homology. TCRdb itself trimmed the public reads at Q25 with fastp, ran MiXCR and retained productive beta chains. Here each entry gathers all rows of one CDR3 protein and keeps the most common genes and DNA. V and J calls and clone size were set by TCRdb, not the authors. This sample lists 7,000 to 10,000 distinct CDR3 sequences; just under 65% were detected once. In total, the top ten clones hold 34% of the sample.

The meaning of the sample's treatment or condition label: approximately nine-day PBMC culture with coronavirus spike peptide pools or control peptides (ViraFEST assay). To expand antigen-specific T cells with peptide pools and then pick out the expanded clonotypes through TCR sequencing, the study relied on the ViraFEST assay. The positive SARS-CoV-2 PCR tests of the convalescent patients were dated from March to December 2020, before the Alpha, Beta and Delta variants emerged in the United States. PBMCs were cultured at fewer than 2.5 million per well in IMDM supplemented with approximately 4.7% human AB serum and about 9.6 IU/ml IL-2, with about 10 ug/ml peptide pools added. On days 3 and 7, half of the culture medium was replaced with fresh IL-2-containing medium. After roughly nine days of culture, CD4+ T cells were isolated by negative selection using the EasySep CD4+ T cell isolation kit. Ficoll-Paque Plus gradient centrifugation was used to isolate PBMCs from whole blood, and the isolated PBMCs were then either used fresh or cryopreserved at -140C. Each culture condition was generally run in triplicate wells.

The CDR3, cysteine through phenylalanine, is 14 amino acids long. Of the read, only the CDR3 DNA is kept; its 42 bases are in frame from base 1. Relative to germline, V is 4 bases shorter and J is 0 bases shorter, with 10 bases between their ends. The germline V gene sets CDR1 to MNHEY and CDR2 to SVGAGI. General findings and caveats noted by the study authors: The median count of SARS-CoV-2-reactive clonotypes went up from 20 to 25 after infection to 30 to 40 after vaccination, although the change was not significant. In convalescent patients, a median roughly 88% of post-vaccine SARS-CoV-2-reactive clones were detected only after vaccination, suggesting vaccine-specific priming. Of the vaccine-specific clones found in convalescent patients, nearly all (304 of 307) were mono-reactive for SARS-CoV-2 spike instead of being cross-reactive with common cold coronaviruses. The number of convalescent patients in the study was relatively small, and the study did not examine early timepoints following natural infection.

The sample was CD4+ T cells from blood, cultured in vitro. This sequence originates from a human donor who had recovered from COVID-19. The chain is encoded by TRBV6-5 joined to TRBJ2-7, and TRBD2 may be the D gene, going by 6 matching bases. For the CDR3, the sequence is CASSWRESSYEQYF. The sequence in DNA is TGTGCCAGCAGTTGGAGGGAGAGCTCCTACGAGCAGTACTTC.